This T cell receptor (beta chain) was obtained from a study of vaccination and CD4 T cells after COVID-19. Oncomine TCR Beta short-read sequencing was applied to DNA from cultured CD4+ T cells. Using its own MiXCR run on the PCR reads, TCRdb lists one record per CDR3 protein. Of about 16,000 distinct CDR3 sequences in the sample, approximately 52% were seen once. To note about this clonotype: Its antigen is undetermined.

Treatment specified: approximately 9-day PBMC culture with coronavirus spike peptide pools or control peptides (ViraFEST assay). The clonotype originates from a human donor who had recovered from COVID-19. What was sequenced was CD4+ T cells from blood, cultured in vitro.

The CDR3 region is CASSLTTSYEQYF. CDR3 sequence (DNA): TGTGCCAGCAGCTTAACGACCTCCTACGAGCAGTACTTC. The gene calls are TRBV7-9 and TRBJ2-7, with D hard to call. CDR1 and CDR2 (germline): SEHNR, FQNEAQ (reference sequence). The ends were cut back, 2 bases at V and 0 bases at J, with 5 bases in the middle. The CDR3 contains 13 residues. The whole variable domain, filled in from reference TRBV7-9 and TRBJ2-7, reads DTGVSQNPRHKITKRGQNVTFRCDPISEHNRLYWYRQTLGQGPEFLTYFQNEAQLEKSRLLSDRFSAERPKGSFSTLEIQRTEQGDSAMYLCASSLTTSYEQYFGPGTRLTVT.